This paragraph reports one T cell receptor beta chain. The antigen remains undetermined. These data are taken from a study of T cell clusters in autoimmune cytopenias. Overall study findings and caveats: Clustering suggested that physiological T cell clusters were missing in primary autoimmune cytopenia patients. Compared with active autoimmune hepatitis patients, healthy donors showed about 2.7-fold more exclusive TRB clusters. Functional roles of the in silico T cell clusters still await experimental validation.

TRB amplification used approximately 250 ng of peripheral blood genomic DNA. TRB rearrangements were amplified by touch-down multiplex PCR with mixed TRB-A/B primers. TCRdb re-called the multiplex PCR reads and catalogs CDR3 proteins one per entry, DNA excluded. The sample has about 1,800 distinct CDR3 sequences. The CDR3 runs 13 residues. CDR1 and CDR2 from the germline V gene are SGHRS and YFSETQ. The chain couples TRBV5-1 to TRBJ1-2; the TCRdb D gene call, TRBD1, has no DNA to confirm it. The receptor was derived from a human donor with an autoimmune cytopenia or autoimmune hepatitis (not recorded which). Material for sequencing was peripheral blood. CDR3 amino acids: CASSFQGNYGYTF. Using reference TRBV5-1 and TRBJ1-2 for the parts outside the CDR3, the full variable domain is KAGVTQTPRYLIKTRGQQVTLSCSPISGHRSVSWYQQTPGQGLQFLFEYFSETQRNKGNFPGRFSGRQFSNSRSEMNVSTLELGDSALYLCASSFQGNYGYTFGSGTRLTVV.